The entry below gives a single T cell receptor beta chain sequence along with its context. This CDR3 has 14 amino acids. V shed 2 bases and J 7 bases; nucleotides not matched to a gene: 3. Looked up from germline, CDR1 is KGHDR and CDR2 is SFDVKD. The data were obtained in a study of blood T cell repertoires in COVID-19. Study-level background: Specimens from acute and convalescent COVID-19 originated in the United States, Italy and Spain.

Per the original data handling: Quantification of nucleated cells was approximated via reference gene primer amplification. Produced via immunoSEQ multiplex PCR; TCRdb's table is partial and in-frame only. That table gives V, J and clone size, and the DNA gave D and trimming. The table shows 350,000 to 400,000 clones, with 88% occurring only once. The chain is built from TRBV24-1 and TRBJ1-4; TRBD1 matches at 7 bases. This receptor was identified in a woman aged 25-40 years with acute COVID-19. Source material: PBMCs or T cells enriched from blood (not recorded which). The chain's CDR3 is CATSDSGQVEKLFF. The CDR3 DNA sequence: TGTGCCACCAGTGATTCCGGACAGGTTGAAAAACTGTTTTTT.